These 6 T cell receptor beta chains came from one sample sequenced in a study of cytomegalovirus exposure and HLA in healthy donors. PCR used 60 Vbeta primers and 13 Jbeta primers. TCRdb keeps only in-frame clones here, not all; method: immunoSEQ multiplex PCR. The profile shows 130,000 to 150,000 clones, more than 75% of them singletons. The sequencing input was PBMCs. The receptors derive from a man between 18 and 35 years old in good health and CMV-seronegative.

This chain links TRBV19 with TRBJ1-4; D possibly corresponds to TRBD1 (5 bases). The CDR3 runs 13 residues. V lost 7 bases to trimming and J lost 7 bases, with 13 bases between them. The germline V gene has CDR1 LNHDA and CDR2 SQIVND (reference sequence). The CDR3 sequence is CASTSRESEKLFF. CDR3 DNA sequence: TGTGCCAGTACGAGCAGGGAAAGTGAAAAACTGTTTTTT.

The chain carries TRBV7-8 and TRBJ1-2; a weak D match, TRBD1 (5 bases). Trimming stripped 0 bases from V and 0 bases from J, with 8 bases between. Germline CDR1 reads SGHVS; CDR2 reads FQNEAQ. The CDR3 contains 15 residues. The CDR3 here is CASSLAAGPNYGYTF. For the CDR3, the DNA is TGTGCCAGCAGCTTAGCGGCAGGGCCTAACTATGGCTACACCTTC.

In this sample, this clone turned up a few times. CDR3 DNA sequence: TGTGCCAGCAGCTTAGACGACTACGACTACGAGCAGTACTTC. Translated, it gives CASSLDDYDYEQYF. The V gene is TRBV11-3, the J gene TRBJ2-7, with a tentative D call TRBD2 (5 bases). CDR1 and CDR2 (germline): SGHNT, YENEEA. This CDR3 is built from 14 residues. V was trimmed by 0 bases and J by 3 bases, leaving 9 bases between them. Variable domain in full (rest from reference TRBV11-3 and TRBJ2-7): EAGVVQSPRYKIIEKKQPVAFWCNPISGHNTLYWYLQNLGQGPELLIRYENEEAVDDSQLPKDRFSAERLKGVDSTLKIQPAELGDSAVYLCASSLDDYDYEQYFGPGTRLTVT.

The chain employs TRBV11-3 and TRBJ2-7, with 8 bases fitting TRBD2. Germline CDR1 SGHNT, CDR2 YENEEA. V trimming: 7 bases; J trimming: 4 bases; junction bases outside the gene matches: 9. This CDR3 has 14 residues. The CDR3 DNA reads TGTGCCAGCACCGACGGGGGGGGAAGGTACGAGCAGTACTTC. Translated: CASTDGGGRYEQYF.

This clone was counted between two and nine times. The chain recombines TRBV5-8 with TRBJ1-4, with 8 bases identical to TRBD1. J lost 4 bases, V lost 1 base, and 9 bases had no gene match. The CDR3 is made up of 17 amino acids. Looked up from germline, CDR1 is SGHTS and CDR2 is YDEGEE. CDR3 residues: CASSLFSRTGLNEKLFF. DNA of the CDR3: TGTGCCAGCAGCTTGTTCTCGCGGACAGGGCTTAATGAAAAACTGTTTTTT.

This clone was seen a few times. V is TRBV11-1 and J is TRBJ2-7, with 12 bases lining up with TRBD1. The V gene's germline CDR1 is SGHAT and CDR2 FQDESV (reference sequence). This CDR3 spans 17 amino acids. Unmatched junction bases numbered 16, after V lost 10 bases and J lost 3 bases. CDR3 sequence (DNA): TGTGCCACGGCAGGAGTTGCCGGGACAGGGGGCTTCTACGAGCAGTACTTC. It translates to CATAGVAGTGGFYEQYF.